This T cell receptor (beta chain) was obtained from a study of response to subunit inactivated influenza vaccine. Germline-derived CDR1 and CDR2 are SGHAT and FQNNGV. The length of the CDR3 is 15 residues. With 5 bases removed from V and 5 bases from J, the gap between germline ends came to 18 bases. TCRdb called the RT-PCR reads again in MiXCR, with one record for every CDR3 protein. This sample carries 700,000 to 800,000 distinct CDR3 sequences, roughly 20% of them seen once, and the ten largest clones take approximately 10%. Whole-study findings and limits: That few new T cells are recruited by each seasonal influenza vaccination was the authors' suggestion.

This clonotype occurred a few times. Its specificity is unknown. This TCR derives from a man aged 45-65 years who received an inactivated influenza vaccine. The chain combines TRBV11-2 with TRBJ1-2; D uncertain. This sample comprised PBMCs from blood, obtained 5 to 6 days after vaccination. CDR3 nucleotides: TGTGCCAGCAGCAACCAGGACGGCTCCCCTTATGGCTACACCTTC. Protein product: CASSNQDGSPYGYTF.